This record concerns one TCR beta chain sequence. The ends lost 8 bases at V and 2 bases at J; junction bases unmatched: 4. Germline CDR1 reads MNHEY; CDR2 reads SVGAGI. The CDR3 sequence is 13 residues long. Method: immunoSEQ multiplex PCR; TCRdb's copy keeps in-frame clones and lacks some. The sample shows about 55,000 clones, 80% of them seen only once. This sample was included in a study of OX40 agonist ivuxolimab in advanced cancers. V and J are TRBV6-5 and TRBJ2-7; 9 bases are shared with TRBD2. The source is an adult with an advanced solid tumor such as melanoma, head and neck, liver or kidney cancer. Sequencing was performed on CD4+ or CD8+ T cells sorted from blood, taken in a trial of the OX40 agonist ivuxolimab. This chain's CDR3 is CASGRGGPYEQYF. In DNA, the CDR3 is TGTGCCAGCGGGCGGGGGGGACCCTACGAGCAGTACTTC.